The entry that follows covers one TCR beta chain sequence. Libraries were prepared by immunoSEQ multiplex PCR; TCRdb keeps only in-frame clonotypes and omits some of them. The table lists 57,000 or so clones, around nine tenths of them singletons. These data belong to a study of OX40 agonist ivuxolimab in advanced cancers. On the study more broadly: Patients received intravenous ivuxolimab every 2 weeks at 0.01 to 10 mg/kg.

Trimming removed 2 bases from V and 3 bases from J, with 12 bases in between. This CDR3 is 15 amino acids long. Germline V lookup: CDR1 SGHTA, CDR2 FQGNSA. The clonotype was recovered from an adult with an advanced solid tumor such as melanoma, head and neck, liver or kidney cancer. V and J are TRBV7-2 and TRBJ2-3; unclear D gene. Sequenced material: CD4+ or CD8+ T cells sorted from blood, taken in a trial of the OX40 agonist ivuxolimab. The CDR3 nucleotides read TGTGCCAGCAGCTTATCCGTTTTAGGGACAGATACGCAGTATTTT. This sequence encodes CASSLSVLGTDTQYF.